The 3 T cell receptor beta chains presented below share a single source sample, sequenced in a study of regulatory T cells in long-lasting Graves disease. The sample's time point: newly diagnosed GD, antithyroid drugs for less than 3 months. After RNA was extracted from PBMCs, the TCR library was made from it. Sequencing libraries for TCR beta were prepared with iRepertoire HTBI primers and Arm-PCR of CDR3 regions. TCRdb re-analysed the multiplex PCR reads in MiXCR, keeping a single row per CDR3 protein. Of a few hundred thousand distinct CDR3 sequences listed, roughly 17% are singletons. This sample was shared with a second study, whose subject was T cells in Graves' hyperthyroidism and ophthalmopathy.

The sequenced sample was peripheral blood mononuclear cells (PBMCs), obtained at new diagnosis, from a patient treated with antithyroid drugs. The receptor set was obtained from a woman younger than 30 with Graves disease.

This clonotype was counted at least ten times. The V call is TRBV30, the J call TRBJ1-5; TRBD1 might be the D (6 bases). This CDR3 is built from 13 residues. Trimming stripped 3 bases from V and 5 bases from J, with 11 bases between. CDR1 is GTSNPN, CDR2 SVGIG, per germline (reference sequence). In nucleotides, the CDR3 is TGTGCCTGGAGCACAGGGAATCATCAGCCCCAGCATTTT. Encoded protein: CAWSTGNHQPQHF. The entire variable domain, with the rest obtained from reference TRBV30 and TRBJ1-5, is as follows: SQTIHQWPATLVQPVGSPLSLECTVEGTSNPNLYWYRQAAGRGLQLLFYSVGIGQISSEVPQNLSASRPQDRQFILSSKKLLLSDSGFYLCAWSTGNHQPQHFGDGTRLSIL.

This clonotype was picked up many times. The chain uses TRBV9 and TRBJ1-1; 7 bases are a match to TRBD1. Germline V gives CDR1 SGDLS, CDR2 YYNGEE. Trimming cost V 7 bases and J 4 bases; bases outside gene matches: 7. This CDR3 contains 13 residues. The CDR3 sequence: CASSLGGPTEAFF. The CDR3 DNA is TGTGCCAGCTCTTTAGGGGGCCCCACTGAAGCTTTCTTT.

The DNA of the CDR3 is TGTGCCTGGAGTCCTACCAGGGGGGAGCAGTACTTC. Residues: CAWSPTRGEQYF. This chain joins TRBV30 and TRBJ2-7; 7 positions agree with TRBD1. Losses at the gene ends were 2 bases for V and 7 bases for J; bases not matched to a gene: 5. Germline values: CDR1 GTSNPN, CDR2 SVGIG (reference sequence). The CDR3 loop spans 12 amino acids.